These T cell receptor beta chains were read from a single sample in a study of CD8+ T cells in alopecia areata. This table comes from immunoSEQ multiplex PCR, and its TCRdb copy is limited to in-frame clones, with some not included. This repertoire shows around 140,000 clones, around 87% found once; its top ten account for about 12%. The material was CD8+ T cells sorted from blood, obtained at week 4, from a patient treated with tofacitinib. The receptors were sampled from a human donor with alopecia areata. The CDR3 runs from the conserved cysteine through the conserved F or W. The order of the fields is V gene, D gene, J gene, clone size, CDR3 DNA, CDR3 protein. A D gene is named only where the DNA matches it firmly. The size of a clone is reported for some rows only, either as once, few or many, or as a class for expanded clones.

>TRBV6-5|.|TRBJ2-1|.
TGTGCCACCGAGCCGGGGGACTCCTACAATGAGCAGTTCTTC
CATEPGDSYNEQFF
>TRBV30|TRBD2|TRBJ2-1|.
TGTGCCTGGTCTTTCAGCGGGAGGTTTTTAGGAAGCGAGCAGTTCTTC
CAWSFSGRFLGSEQFF
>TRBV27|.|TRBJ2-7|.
TGTGCCAGCAGTTTAATGGGGGGCGAGCAGTACTTC
CASSLMGGEQYF
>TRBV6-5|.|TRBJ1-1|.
TGTGCCAGCAGTTACTCGATGGGGGTTGGAGCTTTCTTT
CASSYSMGVGAFF
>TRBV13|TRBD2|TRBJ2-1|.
TGTGCCAGCAGCCGCTCGGGAGCGGGGATATCCTACAATGAGCAGTTCTTC
CASSRSGAGISYNEQFF
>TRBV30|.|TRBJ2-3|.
TGTGCCTGGAGACAGGAAAACACAGATACGCAGTATTTT
CAWRQENTDTQYF
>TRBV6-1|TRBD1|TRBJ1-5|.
TGTGCCACCGCGGACAGGGGTGTTAATCAGCCCCAGCATTTT
CATADRGVNQPQHF
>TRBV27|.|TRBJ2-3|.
TGTGCCAGCAGTTTATTCGGCGCCAAGCAGTATTTT
CASSLFGAKQYF
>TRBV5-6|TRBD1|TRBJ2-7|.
TGTGCCAGCAGCATAGGGGGCGCCGCCTACGAGCAGTACTTC
CASSIGGAAYEQYF
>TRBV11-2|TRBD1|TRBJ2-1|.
TGTGCCAGCAGCACAGGGGGGAGTGAGCAGTTCTTC
CASSTGGSEQFF
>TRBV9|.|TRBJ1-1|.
TGTGCCAGCAGCCGAGACCCAGTTGGGGACACTGAAGCTTTCTTT
CASSRDPVGDTEAFF
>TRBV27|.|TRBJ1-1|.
TGTGCCAGCAGCCCCGTTTTGGCAGGTCAGGCTTTCTTT
CASSPVLAGQAFF
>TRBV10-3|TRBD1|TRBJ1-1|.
TGTGCCATCAGACCCGGGACAGTCTTCTATATGAACACTGAAGCTTTCTTT
CAIRPGTVFYMNTEAFF
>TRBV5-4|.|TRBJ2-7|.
TGTGCCAGCAGCTTGGGGGGAGTCGAGCGCGAGCAGTACTTC
CASSLGGVEREQYF
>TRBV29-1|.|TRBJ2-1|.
TGCAGCGTTGAAGTGGCGGAGAGCTCCTACAATGAGCAGTTCTTC
CSVEVAESSYNEQFF
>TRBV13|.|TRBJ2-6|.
TGTGCCAGCACCGCCCGGACGGGCTCTGGGGCCAACGTCCTGACTTTC
CASTARTGSGANVLTF
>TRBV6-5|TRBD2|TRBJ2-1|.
TGTGCCAGCAGTCGACTAGCGGGGGTATACAATGAGCAGTTCTTC
CASSRLAGVYNEQFF
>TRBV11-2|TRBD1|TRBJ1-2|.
TGTGCCAGCAGCTTAGATGCTACAGGGGGCCCTGGCTACACCTTC
CASSLDATGGPGYTF
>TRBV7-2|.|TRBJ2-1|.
TGTGCCAGCAGCTTAAGGGGCATAGCGGAGTACAATGAGCAGTTCTTC
CASSLRGIAEYNEQFF
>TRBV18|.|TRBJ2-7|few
TGTGCCAGCTCACCACCGACAGACTCCTACGAGCAGTACTTC
CASSPPTDSYEQYF
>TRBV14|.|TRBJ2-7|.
TGTGCCAGCAGCCAGTTCTCTGGGACCTACGAGCAGTACTTC
CASSQFSGTYEQYF
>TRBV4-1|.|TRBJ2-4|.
TGCGCCAGCAGCCAAGAGGAGGTAGGGACAGCCAAAAACATTCAGTACTTC
CASSQEEVGTAKNIQYF
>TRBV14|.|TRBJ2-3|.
TGTGCCAGCAGCCAAATTAGCACAGATACGCAGTATTTT
CASSQISTDTQYF
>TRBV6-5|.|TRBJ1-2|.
TGTGCCAGCACGTCGGGTCCTATCAACGGCTACACCTTC
CASTSGPINGYTF
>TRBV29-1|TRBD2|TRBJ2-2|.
TGCAGCGTGGGACTAGCGGGACAATTGGCCGGGGAGCTGTTTTTT
CSVGLAGQLAGELFF
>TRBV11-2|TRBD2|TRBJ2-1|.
TGTGCCAGCAGCTGGGGACTAGCGGGAGGGCCGCCCTACAATGAGCAGTTCTTC
CASSWGLAGGPPYNEQFF
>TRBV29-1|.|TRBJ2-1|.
TGCAGCGCTGGGCCTGGGGGAGAAATTGGGAATGAGCAGTTCTTC
CSAGPGGEIGNEQFF
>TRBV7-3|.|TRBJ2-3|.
TGTGCCAGCAGCTTAACTAGTGGGGTGGGGAATACGCAGTATTTT
CASSLTSGVGNTQYF
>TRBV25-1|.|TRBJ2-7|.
TGTGCCAGCAGTGAATGGGGAGGGGGAATCGAGCAGTACTTC
CASSEWGGGIEQYF
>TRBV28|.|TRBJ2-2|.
TGTGCCAGCAGTTTTGGAGGGACCGGGGAGCTGTTTTTT
CASSFGGTGELFF
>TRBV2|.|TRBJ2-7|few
TGTGCCAGCAGTCCTAGCCCCCTTTCGAACGAGCAGTACTTC
CASSPSPLSNEQYF
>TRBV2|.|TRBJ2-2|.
TGTGCCAGCAGTGAAATTTGGGGGAACACCGGGGAGCTGTTTTTT
CASSEIWGNTGELFF
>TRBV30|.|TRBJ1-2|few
TGTGCCTGGAACTCACAGGTCCTCCCCATACGGGATGGCTACACCTTC
CAWNSQVLPIRDGYTF
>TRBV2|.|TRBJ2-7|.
TGTGCCAGCAGTGAAACGGGGGCTTCCGAGCAGTACTTC
CASSETGASEQYF
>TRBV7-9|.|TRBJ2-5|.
TGTGCCAGCTCCCCCGCACAGACCATGTACCAAGAGACCCAGTACTTC
CASSPAQTMYQETQYF
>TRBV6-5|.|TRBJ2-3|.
TGTGCCAGCAGTTACATATCAGGCACAGATACGCAGTATTTT
CASSYISGTDTQYF
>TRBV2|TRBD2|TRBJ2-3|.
TGTGCCAGCAGTGGAGGTGCGGGGGAGGCTCTTACGCAGTATTTT
CASSGGAGEALTQYF
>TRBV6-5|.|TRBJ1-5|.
TGTGCCAGCAGTCTCCGACTTAGCAATCAGCCCCAGCATTTT
CASSLRLSNQPQHF
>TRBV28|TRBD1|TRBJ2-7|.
TGTGCCAGCAGACCGGACAGGGATGAGCAGTACTTC
CASRPDRDEQYF
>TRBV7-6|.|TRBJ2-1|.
TGTGCCAGCAGCGACCGGGGGGCTTCCGATGAGCAGTTCTTC
CASSDRGASDEQFF
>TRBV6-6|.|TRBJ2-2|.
TGTGCCAGCAGTCTTGACGCCGGGGAGCTGTTTTTT
CASSLDAGELFF
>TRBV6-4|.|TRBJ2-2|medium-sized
TGTGCCAGCAGTGACGGGAACACCGGGGAGCTGTTTTTT
CASSDGNTGELFF
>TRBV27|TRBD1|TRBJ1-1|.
TGTGCCAGCAGTCTAGGACAGGGGAGCACTGAAGCTTTCTTT
CASSLGQGSTEAFF
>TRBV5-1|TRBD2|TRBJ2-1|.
TGCGCCAGCAGCTTGGTTAGCGGGGATTCCTACAATGAGCAGTTCTTC
CASSLVSGDSYNEQFF
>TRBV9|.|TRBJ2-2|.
TGTGCCAGCAGCGTAAACACCGGGGAGCTGTTTTTT
CASSVNTGELFF
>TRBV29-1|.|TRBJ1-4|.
TGCAGCGTCGAAGGAGGGGTTGACGATAATGAAAAACTGTTTTTT
CSVEGGVDDNEKLFF
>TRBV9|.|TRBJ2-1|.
TGTGCCAGCAGGGAGGGTAGCGGTGACAATGAGCAGTTCTTC
CASREGSGDNEQFF
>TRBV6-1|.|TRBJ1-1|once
TGTGCCAGCAGTGAAGCGGCAGAGGGTGAAGCTTTCTTT
CASSEAAEGEAFF
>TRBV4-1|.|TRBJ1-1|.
TGCGCCAGCAGCCAAGAAGCAGGAGCCAACACTGAAGCTTTCTTT
CASSQEAGANTEAFF